One and the same sample provided the 5 T cell receptor beta chains below, sequenced in a study of PD-L1 blockade in urothelial cancer. Method: immunoSEQ multiplex PCR; TCRdb's copy keeps in-frame clones and lacks some. The sample holds more than 40,000 clones, about 90% seen once. The sequencing here drew on PBMCs, taken around atezolizumab (anti-PD-L1) treatment. All receptors derive from a man in his fifties or sixties with urothelial cancer.

The CDR3 DNA reads as TGCGCCAGCAGCCCCGCGGACAGCAGCTATGGCTACACCTTC. Residues: CASSPADSSYGYTF. The chain has TRBV5-1 and TRBJ1-2, with D possibly TRBD1 on 6 matching bases. There are 14 residues in the CDR3. The germline V gene encodes CDR1 SGHRS and CDR2 YFSETQ. V was pared by 4 bases and J by 4 bases, with 14 bases between.

The chain combines TRBV5-1 with TRBJ1-6; 9 bases match TRBD1. Germline values: CDR1 SGHRS, CDR2 YFSETQ. V lost 2 bases to trimming and J lost 8 bases; unmatched junction nucleotides: 8. The CDR3 contains 16 residues. The CDR3 DNA is TGCGCCAGCAGCTTCCGGGACAGGGTTGGGGATTCACCCCTCCACTTT. Translation gives CASSFRDRVGDSPLHF.

The chain joins TRBV12-5 to TRBJ2-2, with D possibly being TRBD2 (6 bases). V was trimmed by 1 base and J by 4 bases, leaving 13 bases between them. CDR1 is LGHNT, CDR2 FRNRAP, per germline. CDR3 length: 16 residues. CDR3 nucleotides: TGTGCTAGTGGTTTGGACCCGGGGAGGACCACCGGGGAGCTGTTTTTT. This sequence encodes CASGLDPGRTTGELFF.

The V call is TRBV7-3, the J call TRBJ2-1; 10 nucleotides line up with TRBD2. The V segment lost 3 bases and the J segment 7 bases; nucleotides outside the gene matches: 3. In germline, CDR1 is SGHTA, CDR2 FQGTGA. This CDR3 comprises 14 residues. CDR3 in amino acids: CASSFGTSDNEQFF. The CDR3 DNA follows: TGTGCCAGCAGCTTCGGGACTAGCGATAATGAGCAGTTCTTC.

The V and J genes are TRBV2 and TRBJ1-2; D remains ambiguous. Germline lookup yields CDR1 SNHLY and CDR2 FYNNEI. This CDR3 comprises 12 residues. Deletions cut 11 bases from V and 3 bases from J, with 13 bases between. The CDR3 sequence is CASAPADYGYTF. The CDR3 nucleotides read TGTGCCTCCGCGCCGGCGGACTATGGCTACACCTTC.